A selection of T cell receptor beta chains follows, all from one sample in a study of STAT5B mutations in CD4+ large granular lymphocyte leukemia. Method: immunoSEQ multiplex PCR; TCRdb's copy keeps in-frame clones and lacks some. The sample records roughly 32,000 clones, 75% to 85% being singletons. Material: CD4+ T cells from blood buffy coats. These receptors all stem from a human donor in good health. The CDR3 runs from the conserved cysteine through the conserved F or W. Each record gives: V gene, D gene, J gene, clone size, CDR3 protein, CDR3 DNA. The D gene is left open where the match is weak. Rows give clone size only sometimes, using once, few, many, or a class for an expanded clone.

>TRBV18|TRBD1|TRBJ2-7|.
CASSLSGQTSEQYF
TGTGCCAGCTCTCTCTCGGGACAGACTTCCGAGCAGTACTTC
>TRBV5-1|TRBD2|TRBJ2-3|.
CASSAGNSGRSPDTQYF
TGCGCCAGCAGCGCTGGCAATAGCGGGAGGAGCCCAGATACGCAGTATTTT
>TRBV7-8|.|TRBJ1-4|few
CASSREGHTTNEKLFF
TGTGCCAGCAGCAGGGAGGGACATACCACCAATGAAAAACTGTTTTTT
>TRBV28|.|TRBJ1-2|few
CASSQLYGYTF
TGTGCCAGCAGTCAGCTCTATGGCTACACCTTC
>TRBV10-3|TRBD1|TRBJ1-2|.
CAISPGQGEGYTF
TGTGCCATCAGCCCGGGACAGGGAGAAGGCTACACCTTC
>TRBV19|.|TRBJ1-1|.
CASSPLGFGMNTEAFF
TGTGCCAGTAGTCCCCTGGGGTTTGGAATGAACACTGAAGCTTTCTTT
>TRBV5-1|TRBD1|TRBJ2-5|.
CASASTGNQETQYF
TGCGCCAGCGCCTCGACAGGGAACCAAGAGACCCAGTACTTC
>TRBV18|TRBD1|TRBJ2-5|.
CASSPMTGTGQTQYF
TGTGCCAGCTCACCGATGACCGGGACAGGGCAGACCCAGTACTTC
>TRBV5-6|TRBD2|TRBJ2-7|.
CASSSPASGRAYEQYF
TGTGCCAGCAGCTCTCCGGCTAGCGGGAGGGCCTACGAGCAGTACTTC
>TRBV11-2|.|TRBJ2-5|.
CASSLGRGSYQETQYF
TGTGCCAGCAGCCTGGGCCGGGGGTCGTACCAAGAGACCCAGTACTTC
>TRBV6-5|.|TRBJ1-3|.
CASSYSNRNTIYF
TGTGCCAGCAGTTACTCGAATAGAAACACCATATATTTT
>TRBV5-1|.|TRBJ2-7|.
CASSYTGRRSYEQYF
TGCGCCAGCAGCTACACAGGGAGGAGGTCCTACGAGCAGTACTTC
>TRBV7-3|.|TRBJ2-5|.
CASSLSRGTGETQYF
TGTGCCAGCAGCTTAAGTAGGGGCACAGGAGAGACCCAGTACTTC
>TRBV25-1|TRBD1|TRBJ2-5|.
CASTRAGGPTQYF
TGTGCCAGCACGCGGGCAGGGGGACCCACCCAGTACTTC
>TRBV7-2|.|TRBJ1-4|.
CASSLGREKLFF
TGTGCCAGCAGCTTAGGAAGGGAAAAACTGTTTTTT
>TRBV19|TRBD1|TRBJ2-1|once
CASSISGQGYEQFF
TGTGCCAGTAGTATTAGCGGACAGGGCTATGAGCAGTTCTTC
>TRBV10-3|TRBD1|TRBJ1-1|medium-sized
CAISESGTGRAEAFF
TGTGCCATCAGTGAATCCGGGACAGGGAGGGCTGAAGCTTTCTTT
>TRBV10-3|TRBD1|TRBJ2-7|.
CAIRNGQGGYEQYF
TGTGCCATCAGGAACGGACAGGGCGGCTACGAGCAGTACTTC
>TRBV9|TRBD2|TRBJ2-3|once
CASSVAGGLGDTQYF
TGTGCCAGCAGCGTAGCGGGAGGGCTGGGAGATACGCAGTATTTT
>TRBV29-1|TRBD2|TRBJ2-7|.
CSVRAPGGYEQYF
TGCAGCGTTCGGGCTCCGGGGGGATACGAGCAGTACTTC
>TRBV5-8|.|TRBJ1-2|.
CASIIWRPSNYGYTF
TGTGCCAGCATTATTTGGAGGCCATCTAACTATGGCTACACCTTC
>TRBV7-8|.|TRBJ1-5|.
CASSLAASAPQHF
TGTGCCAGCAGCTTAGCGGCTTCGGCGCCCCAGCATTTT
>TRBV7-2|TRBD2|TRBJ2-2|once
CATRGGRDTGELFF
TGTGCAACCCGTGGGGGGAGGGACACCGGGGAGCTGTTTTTT
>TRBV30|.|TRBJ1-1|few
CAWRATENTEAFF
TGTGCCTGGAGGGCGACAGAGAACACTGAAGCTTTCTTT
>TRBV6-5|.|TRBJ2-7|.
CASSNRQSRYEQYF
TGTGCCAGCAGTAATCGACAGTCTCGCTACGAGCAGTACTTC
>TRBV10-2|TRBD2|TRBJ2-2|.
CASRGLAGDQSGELFF
TGCGCCAGCAGGGGACTAGCGGGGGATCAGAGCGGGGAGCTGTTTTTT
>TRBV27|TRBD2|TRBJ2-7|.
CASTRGSSGKNEQYF
TGTGCCAGCACCCGAGGGTCGAGCGGGAAAAACGAGCAGTACTTC
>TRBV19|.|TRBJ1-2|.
CASSLYGTEDNYGYTF
TGTGCCAGTAGTCTCTATGGGACGGAGGACAACTATGGCTACACCTTC
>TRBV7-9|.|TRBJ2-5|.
CASSLKPQETQYF
TGTGCCAGCAGCTTAAAACCCCAAGAGACCCAGTACTTC
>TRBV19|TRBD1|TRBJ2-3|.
CASSIAQGAVDTQYF
TGTGCCAGTAGTATAGCACAGGGGGCCGTAGATACGCAGTATTTT
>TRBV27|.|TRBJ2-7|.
CASSSSRGSYEQYF
TGTGCCAGCAGTAGCTCTCGGGGTTCCTACGAGCAGTACTTC
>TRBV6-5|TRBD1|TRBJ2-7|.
CASSPPGTGGHEQYF
TGTGCCAGCAGCCCCCCCGGGACAGGGGGCCACGAGCAGTACTTC
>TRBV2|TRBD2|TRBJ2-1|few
CASSAGTSGRAVDEQFF
TGTGCCAGCAGTGCCGGGACTAGCGGGAGGGCCGTCGATGAGCAGTTCTTC
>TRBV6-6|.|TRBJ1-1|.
CASSYMQGNTEAFF
TGTGCCAGCAGTTACATGCAGGGGAACACTGAAGCTTTCTTT
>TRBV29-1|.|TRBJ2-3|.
CSVARWDTQYF
TGCAGCGTTGCGAGGTGGGATACGCAGTATTTT